This T cell receptor (beta chain) stems from a study of cytomegalovirus exposure and HLA in healthy donors. This PCR relied on a set of 60 Vbeta primers and 13 Jbeta primers. The table came from immunoSEQ multiplex PCR; TCRdb's copy has only in-frame clones and leaves some out. This table has 150,000 to 200,000 clones, over 75% appearing once. The germline V gene encodes CDR1 MNHNS and CDR2 SASEGT. This CDR3 comprises 15 residues. The J segment lost 10 bases and the V segment lost 6 bases, leaving 16 bases of the junction unmatched. The clonotype was recovered from a woman aged 25 to 45 in good health and CMV-seronegative. The chain employs TRBV6-1 and TRBJ1-1, with 8 positions matching TRBD1. The specimen sequenced was PBMCs. The CDR3 bases are TGTGCCAGCAGGACGACAGGGGAAGAACGTCTAGGAGCTTTCTTT. Residues: CASRTTGEERLGAFF.